A selection of T cell receptor beta chains follows, all from one sample in a study of cytomegalovirus exposure and HLA in healthy donors. Libraries were prepared by immunoSEQ multiplex PCR; TCRdb keeps only in-frame clonotypes and omits some of them. The sample lists about 190,000 clones; over 70% were seen once. Material: PBMCs. These receptors were collected from a man aged 35 to 55 in good health and CMV-seropositive. Each CDR3 is given with its conserved first and last residue. The order of the fields is CDR3 DNA, CDR3 protein, clone size, V gene, D gene, J gene. A D gene is named only where the DNA matches it firmly. Part of the rows lack a size; the others show once, few, many or a class for expanded clones.

TGTGCCAGCAGCTTAGCCCGCCGGGAGGGCTTCTACGAGCAGTACTTC | CASSLARREGFYEQYF | NA | TRBV11-2 | TRBD2 | TRBJ2-7
TGTGCTAGCCGGACAGGGGGCCGGTCTGGAAACACCATATATTTT | CASRTGGRSGNTIYF | once | TRBV12-5 | TRBD1 | TRBJ1-3
TGTGCCAGCAGTTTAGTAAGCGGGGTTAGGACCGGGGAGCTGTTTTTT | CASSLVSGVRTGELFF | NA | TRBV28 | TRBD2 | TRBJ2-2
TGTGCCAGTAGTAACCCGGGACTAGCGGGAGGAGATACGCAGTATTTT | CASSNPGLAGGDTQYF | few | TRBV19 | TRBD2 | TRBJ2-3
TGTGCCAGCAGCTACCAGACAGGGGGCCAATCACCCCTCCACTTT | CASSYQTGGQSPLHF | NA | TRBV7-2 | TRBD1 | TRBJ1-6
TGTGCCAGCAGTGTAGTGGGCAGACCGATGAACACTGAAGCTTTCTTT | CASSVVGRPMNTEAFF | NA | TRBV6-1 | NA | TRBJ1-1
TGTGCCAGCAGCTTAGGACTGAGGGCCCAAGAGACCCAGTACTTC | CASSLGLRAQETQYF | NA | TRBV11-2 | NA | TRBJ2-5
TGTGCCAGCAGGACAGGGTCTGGGGCCAACGTCCTGACTTTC | CASRTGSGANVLTF | few | TRBV2 | TRBD1 | TRBJ2-6
TGCGCCAGCAGCTTGGGAGAGCGGGAGAACACCGGGGAGCTGTTTTTT | CASSLGERENTGELFF | NA | TRBV5-1 | TRBD2 | TRBJ2-2
TGTGCCAGCTCATTTTCGACTAGTAGCTCTGAGCAGTTCTTC | CASSFSTSSSEQFF | NA | TRBV18 | NA | TRBJ2-1
TGTGCCAGCAGCCAAGAGAAGGGGCTCGGGGCCAACGTCCTGACTTTC | CASSQEKGLGANVLTF | NA | TRBV4-2 | NA | TRBJ2-6
TGTGCCAGCAGTGAACTTGCGGGAGGGCCTCCAGATACGCAGTATTTT | CASSELAGGPPDTQYF | NA | TRBV2 | TRBD2 | TRBJ2-3
TGCGCCAGCAGCTTGACCGGGAGGGCCTGGAATGAGCAGTTCTTC | CASSLTGRAWNEQFF | NA | TRBV5-1 | TRBD2 | TRBJ2-1
TGTGCCTGGGCGAAGATTACCACTAACTATGGCTACACCTTC | CAWAKITTNYGYTF | NA | TRBV30 | NA | TRBJ1-2
TGTGCCAGCAGCCCCCGGGCCGGACAGGGGAAAGGCTACACCTTC | CASSPRAGQGKGYTF | few | TRBV7-2 | TRBD1 | TRBJ1-2
TGTGCCAGTAGTATGACTAGCGGGAGTAAAGAGACCCAGTACTTC | CASSMTSGSKETQYF | NA | TRBV19 | TRBD2 | TRBJ2-5
TGTGCCAGCAGCTCCTCGAATGAAAAACTGTTTTTT | CASSSSNEKLFF | NA | TRBV5-6 | NA | TRBJ1-4
TGCAGCGTTGAACGAAGCGGTCACGGAGGGGAAAAACTGTTTTTT | CSVERSGHGGEKLFF | NA | TRBV29-1 | NA | TRBJ1-4
TGTGCCAGTAGTATAACTAGCGGGAGATATACCGGGGAGCTGTTTTTT | CASSITSGRYTGELFF | NA | TRBV19 | TRBD2 | TRBJ2-2
TGTGCCAGCAGTTTACGGGGGAACACTGAAGCTTTCTTT | CASSLRGNTEAFF | NA | TRBV27 | NA | TRBJ1-1
TGTGCCAGCAGCTTAGGCGAGGAGACCACCTACGAGCAGTACTTC | CASSLGEETTYEQYF | NA | TRBV5-4 | NA | TRBJ2-7
TGTGCCAGCAGCGTAGCTAACCTTGGGGGCGTAAGCTCCTACAATGAGCAGTTCTTC | CASSVANLGGVSSYNEQFF | NA | TRBV9 | NA | TRBJ2-1
TGTGCCAGTTCCGGCCCTGGGGCTGTGGTCGACGAGCAGTACTTC | CASSGPGAVVDEQYF | once | TRBV19 | NA | TRBJ2-7
TGTGCCAGCAGCCCGACATCTCCCGGGGAGCTGTTTTTT | CASSPTSPGELFF | NA | TRBV6-5 | NA | TRBJ2-2
TGTGCCAGCAGCTACGTGAAGGGAGGAGAAAATGGGGCTTTCTTT | CASSYVKGGENGAFF | NA | TRBV28 | NA | TRBJ1-1
TGTGCCAGCAGCCAAGATCTCTATGGCTACACCTTC | CASSQDLYGYTF | NA | TRBV14 | NA | TRBJ1-2
TGTGCCAGCAGCCTCGGTCCGGGACAGAGAAATGAAAAACTGTTTTTT | CASSLGPGQRNEKLFF | NA | TRBV5-4 | TRBD1 | TRBJ1-4
TGTGCCAGCAGACTAGGAGACCCCGGGGACGAGCAGTACTTC | CASRLGDPGDEQYF | NA | TRBV7-3 | NA | TRBJ2-7
TGTGCCAGCAGCCAACCTGACAGGGGCGGCTATGGCTACACCTTC | CASSQPDRGGYGYTF | NA | TRBV4-2 | TRBD1 | TRBJ1-2
TGTGCCAGCAGTCCGTACAGCGGGGCCGTCTACGAGCAGTACTTC | CASSPYSGAVYEQYF | NA | TRBV6-6 | TRBD2 | TRBJ2-7
TGTGCCAGCAGTGAATCGGCAGGGCTCTCTGGAAACACCATATATTTT | CASSESAGLSGNTIYF | once | TRBV6-1 | NA | TRBJ1-3
TGTGCCAGCAGCTTAGGGGACTACAATGAGCAGTTCTTC | CASSLGDYNEQFF | NA | TRBV5-6 | NA | TRBJ2-1
TGTGCCAGTAGCGGGAGGGCCGCGGAGAACGAGCAGTACTTC | CASSGRAAENEQYF | NA | TRBV19 | TRBD2 | TRBJ2-7
TGTGCCAGCATAACAGGGGTTTGGACTGAAGCTTTCTTT | CASITGVWTEAFF | NA | TRBV2 | TRBD1 | TRBJ1-1
TGTGCCAGCAGCCCACTCGCGGCCCAAGGGGCCGGGGAGCTGTTTTTT | CASSPLAAQGAGELFF | NA | TRBV7-3 | NA | TRBJ2-2
TGTGCCAGCATAGGGGAGGGGTATGAGCAGTTCTTC | CASIGEGYEQFF | NA | TRBV2 | TRBD2 | TRBJ2-1
TGTGCCATCAGCCCCCCTAGCGGACCGAACACCGGGGAGCTGTTTTTT | CAISPPSGPNTGELFF | NA | TRBV10-3 | TRBD2 | TRBJ2-2
TGTGCCAGCAGCCCAGTGGTACTAGCGGGACAGTTAGGTGAGCAGTTCTTC | CASSPVVLAGQLGEQFF | NA | TRBV7-6 | TRBD2 | TRBJ2-1
TGTGCCAGCGGGGGGACTAGCGGGATTGTAGAGACCCAGTACTTC | CASGGTSGIVETQYF | NA | TRBV2 | TRBD2 | TRBJ2-5
TGTGCCAGCAGTACCTCGGGACTAGCGGGAGGGCTTTACACCGGGGAGCTGTTTTTT | CASSTSGLAGGLYTGELFF | NA | TRBV28 | TRBD2 | TRBJ2-2
TGCGCCAGCAGCTCGACCGGAGTCCAAGGCTACACCTTC | CASSSTGVQGYTF | once | TRBV5-1 | NA | TRBJ1-2
TGCGCCAGCTCACCGGGACAGACAACAGATACGCAGTATTTT | CASSPGQTTDTQYF | NA | TRBV5-1 | TRBD1 | TRBJ2-3
TGTGCCAGCAGCCAAGAAAGGACCCCGGGGGGAGAGCAGTACTTC | CASSQERTPGGEQYF | NA | TRBV4-2 | TRBD2 | TRBJ2-7
TGTGCCAGCACCCCGGGGGGGCGAGCTTTCTTT | CASTPGGRAFF | NA | TRBV6-6 | NA | TRBJ1-1
TGCAGCGTTAAGACAGGGGGCTCCGGGGAGCTGTTTTTT | CSVKTGGSGELFF | NA | TRBV29-1 | TRBD1 | TRBJ2-2
TGTGCCAGCAGTTACGTCAGGACAGGGGGCAGCTATGGCTACACCTTC | CASSYVRTGGSYGYTF | few | TRBV6-5 | TRBD1 | TRBJ1-2
TGCGCCAGCAGTCTCTCAACGGGGGGAGGCACCGGGGAGCTGTTTTTT | CASSLSTGGGTGELFF | NA | TRBV4-1 | TRBD2 | TRBJ2-2
TGCGCCAGCAGCCTCAAGGACAGGGTTTTTCTGAACAACACCGGGGAGCTGTTTTTT | CASSLKDRVFLNNTGELFF | few | TRBV4-1 | TRBD1 | TRBJ2-2
TGTGCCAGCTCAAAGGCTCAACAGGTCTACGAGCAGTACTTC | CASSKAQQVYEQYF | once | TRBV18 | NA | TRBJ2-7
TGTGCCAGCAGCCCGTCGGCGGGACTAGGCGAAGATACGCAGTATTTT | CASSPSAGLGEDTQYF | NA | TRBV9 | TRBD2 | TRBJ2-3
TGTGCCAGCAGCAAAGTGAGGACAGGGCTGGGCTACGAGCAGTACTTC | CASSKVRTGLGYEQYF | few | TRBV21-1 | NA | TRBJ2-7
TGCAGCGTTGTGGAACAGGCTATCTCTGGGGCCAACGGCCTGACTTTC | CSVVEQAISGANGLTF | NA | TRBV29-1 | NA | TRBJ2-6
TGTGCCAGCAGCGTAGGGACTAGCGGGAGGAGGACAGATACGCAGTATTTT | CASSVGTSGRRTDTQYF | NA | TRBV9 | TRBD2 | TRBJ2-3
TGCGCCAGCGGAGGGGCAGGGGGGAGCTACGAGCAGTACTTC | CASGGAGGSYEQYF | NA | TRBV5-1 | NA | TRBJ2-7
TGTGCCAGCAGTCCATTCCCGAGGGGGACCGAAGATGAAAAACTGTTTTTT | CASSPFPRGTEDEKLFF | NA | TRBV27 | NA | TRBJ1-4
TGTGCCAGCAGTTTTGGGGGGTACGGCTACACCTTC | CASSFGGYGYTF | NA | TRBV28 | NA | TRBJ1-2
TGTGCCAGCAGCCCGCGGACAGGGTGGGATGGCTACACCTTC | CASSPRTGWDGYTF | NA | TRBV7-8 | TRBD1 | TRBJ1-2
TGTGCCAGCAGTACCGGGACTAGCGGGAATTATGAGCAGTTCTTC | CASSTGTSGNYEQFF | NA | TRBV6-1 | TRBD2 | TRBJ2-1